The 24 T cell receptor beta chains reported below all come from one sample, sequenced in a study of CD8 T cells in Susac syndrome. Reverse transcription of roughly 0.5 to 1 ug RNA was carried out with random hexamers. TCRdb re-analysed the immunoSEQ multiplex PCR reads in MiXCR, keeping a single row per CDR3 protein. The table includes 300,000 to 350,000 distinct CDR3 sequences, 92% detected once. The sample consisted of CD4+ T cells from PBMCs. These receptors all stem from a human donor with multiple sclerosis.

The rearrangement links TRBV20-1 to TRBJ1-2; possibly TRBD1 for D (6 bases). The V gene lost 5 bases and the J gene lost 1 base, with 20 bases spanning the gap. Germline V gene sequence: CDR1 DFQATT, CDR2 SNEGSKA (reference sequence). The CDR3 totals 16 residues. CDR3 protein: CSAPSHPTRGNYGYTF. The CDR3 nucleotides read TGCAGTGCTCCAAGCCACCCGACCAGGGGTAACTATGGCTACACCTTC.

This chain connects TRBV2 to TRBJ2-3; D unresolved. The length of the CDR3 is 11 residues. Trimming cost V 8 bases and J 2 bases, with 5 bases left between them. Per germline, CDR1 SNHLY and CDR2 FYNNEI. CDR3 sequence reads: CASLVTDTQYF. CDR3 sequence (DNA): TGTGCCAGCCTAGTCACAGATACGCAGTATTTT. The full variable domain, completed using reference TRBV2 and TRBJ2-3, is EPEVTQTPSHQVTQMGQEVILRCVPISNHLYFYWYRQILGQKVEFLVSFYNNEISEKSEIFDDQFSVERPDGSNFTLKIRSTKLEDSAMYFCASLVTDTQYFGPGTRLTVL.

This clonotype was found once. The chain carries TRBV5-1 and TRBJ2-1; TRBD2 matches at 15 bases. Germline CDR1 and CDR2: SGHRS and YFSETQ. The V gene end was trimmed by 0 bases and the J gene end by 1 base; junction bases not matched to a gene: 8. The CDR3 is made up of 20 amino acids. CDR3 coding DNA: TGCGCCAGCAGCTTGGCTGGGACTAGCGGGGGGCCCCCGTCCTACAATGAGCAGTTCTTC. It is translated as CASSLAGTSGGPPSYNEQFF.

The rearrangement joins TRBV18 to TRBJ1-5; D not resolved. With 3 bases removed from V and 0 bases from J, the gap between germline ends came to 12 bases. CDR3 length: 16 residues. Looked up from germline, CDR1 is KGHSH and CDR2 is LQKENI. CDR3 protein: CASSPAGIHSNQPQHF. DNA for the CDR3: TGTGCCAGCTCACCCGCCGGGATACATAGCAATCAGCCCCAGCATTTT.

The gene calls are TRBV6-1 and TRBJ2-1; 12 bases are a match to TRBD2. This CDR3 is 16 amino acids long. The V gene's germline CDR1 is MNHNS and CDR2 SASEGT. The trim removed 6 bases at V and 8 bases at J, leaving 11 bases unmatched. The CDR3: CASRPTTSGRVHEQFF. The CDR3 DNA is TGTGCCAGCAGGCCCACGACTAGCGGGAGAGTCCATGAGCAGTTCTTC.

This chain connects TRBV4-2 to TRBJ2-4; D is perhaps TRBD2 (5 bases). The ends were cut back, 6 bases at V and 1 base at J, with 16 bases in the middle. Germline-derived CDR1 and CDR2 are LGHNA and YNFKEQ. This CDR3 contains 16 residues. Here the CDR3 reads CASSQEALGAKNIQYF. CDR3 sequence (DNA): TGTGCCAGCAGTCAGGAGGCCCTCGGCGCCAAAAACATTCAGTACTTC.

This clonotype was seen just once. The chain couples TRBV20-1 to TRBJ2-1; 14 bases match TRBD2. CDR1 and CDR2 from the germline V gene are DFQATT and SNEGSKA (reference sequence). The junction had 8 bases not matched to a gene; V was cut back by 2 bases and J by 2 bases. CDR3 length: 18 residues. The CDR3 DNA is TGCAGTGCTAGACCCGGGACTAGCGGGGGTACCGCCTACAATGAGCAGTTCTTC. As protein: CSARPGTSGGTAYNEQFF.

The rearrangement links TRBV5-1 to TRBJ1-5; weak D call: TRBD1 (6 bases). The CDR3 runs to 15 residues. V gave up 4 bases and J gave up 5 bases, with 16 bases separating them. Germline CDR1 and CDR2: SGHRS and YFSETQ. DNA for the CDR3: TGCGCCAGCAGCGAAACGGGGGGCATACATCAGCCCCAGCATTTT. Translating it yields CASSETGGIHQPQHF.

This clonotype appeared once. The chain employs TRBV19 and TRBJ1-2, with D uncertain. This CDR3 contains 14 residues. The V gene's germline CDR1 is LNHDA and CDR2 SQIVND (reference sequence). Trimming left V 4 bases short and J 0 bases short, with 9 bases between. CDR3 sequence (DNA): TGTGCCAGTAGTACAAGGGAAGCTAACTATGGCTACACCTTC. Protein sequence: CASSTREANYGYTF.

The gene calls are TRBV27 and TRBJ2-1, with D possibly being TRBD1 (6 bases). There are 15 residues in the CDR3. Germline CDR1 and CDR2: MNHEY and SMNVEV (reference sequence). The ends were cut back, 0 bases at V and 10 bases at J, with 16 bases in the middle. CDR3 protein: CASSLSQTGKEEQFF. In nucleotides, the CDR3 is TGTGCCAGCAGTTTATCTCAAACAGGGAAAGAAGAGCAGTTCTTC.

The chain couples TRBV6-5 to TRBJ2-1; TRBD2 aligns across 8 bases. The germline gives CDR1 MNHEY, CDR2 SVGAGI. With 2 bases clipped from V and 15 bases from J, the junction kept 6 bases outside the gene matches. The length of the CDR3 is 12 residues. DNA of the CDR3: TGTGCCAGCAGTTACCCCCGGGGGGGACTGTTCTTC. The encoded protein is CASSYPRGGLFF.

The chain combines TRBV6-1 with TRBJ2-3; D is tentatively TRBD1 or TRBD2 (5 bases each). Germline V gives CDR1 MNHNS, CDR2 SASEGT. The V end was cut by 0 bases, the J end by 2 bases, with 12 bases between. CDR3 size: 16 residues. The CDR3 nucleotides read TGTGCCAGCAGTGAAGCGAGGGGACCTTCCACAGATACGCAGTATTTT. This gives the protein CASSEARGPSTDTQYF.

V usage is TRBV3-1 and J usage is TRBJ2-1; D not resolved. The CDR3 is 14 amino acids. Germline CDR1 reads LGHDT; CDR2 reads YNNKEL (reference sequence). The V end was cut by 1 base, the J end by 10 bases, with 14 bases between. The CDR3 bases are TGTGCCAGCAGCCAAGTGCCACAGCTCGGGGAGCAGTTCTTC. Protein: CASSQVPQLGEQFF.

CDR3 coding DNA: TGCGCCAGCAGCTGGGGGACAGAGTTTAACTATGGCTACACCTTC. Its protein product is CASSWGTEFNYGYTF. The V gene is TRBV5-1, the J gene TRBJ1-2; 7 bases align to TRBD1. CDR1 and CDR2 from the germline V gene are SGHRS and YFSETQ. This CDR3 contains 15 residues. J lost 1 base, V lost 3 bases, and 6 bases had no gene match.

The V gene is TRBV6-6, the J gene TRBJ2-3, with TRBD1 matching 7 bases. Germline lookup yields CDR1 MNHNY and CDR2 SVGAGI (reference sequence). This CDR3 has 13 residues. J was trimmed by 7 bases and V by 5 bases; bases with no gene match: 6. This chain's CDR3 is CASSRQGENTQYF. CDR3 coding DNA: TGTGCCAGCAGTAGACAGGGAGAGAATACGCAGTATTTT.

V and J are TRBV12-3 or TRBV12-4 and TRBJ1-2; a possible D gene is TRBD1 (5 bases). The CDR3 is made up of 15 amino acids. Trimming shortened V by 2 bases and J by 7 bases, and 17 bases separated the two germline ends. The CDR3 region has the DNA TGTGCCAGCAGTTTACTCGGTGGGGGGTTTAGTGGCTACACCTTC. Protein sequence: CASSLLGGGFSGYTF.

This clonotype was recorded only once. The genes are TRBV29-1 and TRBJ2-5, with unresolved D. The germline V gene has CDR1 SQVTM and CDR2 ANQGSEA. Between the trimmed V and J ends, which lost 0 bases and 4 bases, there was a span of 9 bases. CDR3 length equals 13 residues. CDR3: CSVEDWIGETQYF. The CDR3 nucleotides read TGCAGCGTTGAAGATTGGATCGGAGAGACCCAGTACTTC.

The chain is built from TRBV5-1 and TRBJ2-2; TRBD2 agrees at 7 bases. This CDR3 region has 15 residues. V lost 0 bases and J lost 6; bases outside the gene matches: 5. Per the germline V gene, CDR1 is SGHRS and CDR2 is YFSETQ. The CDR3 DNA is TGCGCCAGCAGCTTGGTTGCGGGAGACGCCGGGGAGCTGTTTTTT. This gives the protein CASSLVAGDAGELFF.

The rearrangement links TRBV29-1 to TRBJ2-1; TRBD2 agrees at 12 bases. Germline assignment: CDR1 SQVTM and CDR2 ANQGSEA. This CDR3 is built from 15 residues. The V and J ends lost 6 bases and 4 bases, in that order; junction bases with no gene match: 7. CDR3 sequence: CSVASSGGEYNEQFF. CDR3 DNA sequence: TGCAGCGTGGCGTCTAGCGGGGGGGAATACAATGAGCAGTTCTTC.

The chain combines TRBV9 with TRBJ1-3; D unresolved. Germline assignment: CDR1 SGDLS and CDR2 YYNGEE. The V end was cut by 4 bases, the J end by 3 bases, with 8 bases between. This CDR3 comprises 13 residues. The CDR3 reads CASSNLHGNTIYF. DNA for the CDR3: TGTGCCAGCAGCAACCTACATGGAAACACCATATATTTT.

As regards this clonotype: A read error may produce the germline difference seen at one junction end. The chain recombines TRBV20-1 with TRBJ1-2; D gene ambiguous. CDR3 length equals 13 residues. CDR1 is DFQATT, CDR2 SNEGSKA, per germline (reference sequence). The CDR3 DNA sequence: TGCAGTGCTAGAGATCCGGCCGGCCAGGTGGTACGGTTC. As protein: CSARDPAGQVVRF.

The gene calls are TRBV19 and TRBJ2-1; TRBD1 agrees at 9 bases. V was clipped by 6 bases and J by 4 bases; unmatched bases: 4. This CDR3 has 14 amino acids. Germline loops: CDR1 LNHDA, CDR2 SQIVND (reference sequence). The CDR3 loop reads CASSGQGSYNEQFF. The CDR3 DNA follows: TGTGCCAGTAGCGGACAGGGGTCATACAATGAGCAGTTCTTC.

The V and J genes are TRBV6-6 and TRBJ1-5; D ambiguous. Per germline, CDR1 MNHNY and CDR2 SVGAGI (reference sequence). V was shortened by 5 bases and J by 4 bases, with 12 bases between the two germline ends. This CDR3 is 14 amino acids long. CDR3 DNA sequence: TGTGCCAGCAGTGGCATAGGCCTAAATCAGCCCCAGCATTTT. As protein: CASSGIGLNQPQHF.

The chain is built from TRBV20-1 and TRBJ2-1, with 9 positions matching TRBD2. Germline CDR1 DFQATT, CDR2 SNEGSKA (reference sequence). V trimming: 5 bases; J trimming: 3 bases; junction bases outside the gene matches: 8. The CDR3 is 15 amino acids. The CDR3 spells CSAPNRAGGYNEQFF. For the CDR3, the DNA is TGCAGTGCTCCAAATCGAGCGGGAGGCTACAATGAGCAGTTCTTC.